This T cell receptor beta chain was captured in a study of beta chain features in type 1 diabetes. In the study overall: Examination of sorted cells across all samples involved approximately 100,000,000 cells. Study results and limitations: In type 1 diabetes patients, VDJ junctions had fewer insertions; deletions at these junctions were more frequent.

Only a few counts were recorded for this clone. As yet, its antigen is unknown. Investigators reverse transcribed all isolated RNA, so they sequenced expressed TCRB transcripts. Clones were read by immunoSEQ multiplex PCR, and TCRdb kept only the in-frame ones, dropping some. This sample carries about 350,000 clones, about 19% of them seen once, and the ten largest clones take 0.044%. Germline assignment: CDR1 SGHTA and CDR2 FQGNSA. V dropped 5 bases and J dropped 5; count of bases not matched to a gene: 9. The length of the CDR3 is 15 residues. Populations obtained by sorting all exceeded 95% purity. The specimen sequenced was naive CD4+ T cells from blood. V and J are TRBV7-2 and TRBJ2-7; 10 nucleotides line up with TRBD2. The TCR sequence derives from a woman in her late teens or twenties in good health. The chain's CDR3 is CASSPRSSGSNEQYF. DNA for the CDR3: TGTGCCAGCAGCCCCAGATCTAGCGGGAGTAACGAGCAGTACTTC.